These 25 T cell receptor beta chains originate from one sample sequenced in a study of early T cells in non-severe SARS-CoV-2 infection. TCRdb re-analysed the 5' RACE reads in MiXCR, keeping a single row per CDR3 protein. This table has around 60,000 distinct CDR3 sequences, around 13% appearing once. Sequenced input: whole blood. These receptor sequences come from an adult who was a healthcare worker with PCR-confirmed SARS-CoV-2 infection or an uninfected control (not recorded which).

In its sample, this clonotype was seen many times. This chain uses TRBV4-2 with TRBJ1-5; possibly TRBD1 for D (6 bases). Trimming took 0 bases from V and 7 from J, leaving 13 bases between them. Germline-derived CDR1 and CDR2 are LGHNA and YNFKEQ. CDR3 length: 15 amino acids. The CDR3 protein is CASSQDRTDYQPQHF. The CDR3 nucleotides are TGTGCCAGCAGCCAAGACAGGACAGACTACCAGCCCCAGCATTTT.

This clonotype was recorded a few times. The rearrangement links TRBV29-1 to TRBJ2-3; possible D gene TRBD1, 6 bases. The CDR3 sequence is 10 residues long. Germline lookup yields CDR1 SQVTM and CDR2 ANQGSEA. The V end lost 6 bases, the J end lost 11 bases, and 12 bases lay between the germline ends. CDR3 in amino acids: CSVATGGQYF. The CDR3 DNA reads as TGCAGCGTGGCGACAGGTGGGCAGTATTTT.

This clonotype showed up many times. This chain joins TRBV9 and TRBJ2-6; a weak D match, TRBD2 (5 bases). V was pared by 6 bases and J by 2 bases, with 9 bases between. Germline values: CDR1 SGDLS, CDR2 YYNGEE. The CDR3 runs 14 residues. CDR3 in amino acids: CASNPGTGANVLTF. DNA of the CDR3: TGTGCCAGCAACCCGGGAACTGGGGCCAACGTCCTGACTTTC.

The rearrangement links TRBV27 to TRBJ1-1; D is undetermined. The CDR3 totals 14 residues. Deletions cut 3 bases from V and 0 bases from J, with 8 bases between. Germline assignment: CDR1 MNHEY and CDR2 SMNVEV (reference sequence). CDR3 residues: CASSFQFMNTEAFF. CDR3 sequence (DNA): TGTGCCAGCAGTTTCCAGTTCATGAACACTGAAGCTTTCTTT.

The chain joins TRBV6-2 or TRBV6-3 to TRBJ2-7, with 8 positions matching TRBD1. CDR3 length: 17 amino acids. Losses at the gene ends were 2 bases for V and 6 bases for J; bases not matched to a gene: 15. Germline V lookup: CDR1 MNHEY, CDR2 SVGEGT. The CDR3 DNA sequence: TGTGCCAGCAGTTACGGTTTTGGACAGGGTATTTTTGGCGAGCAGTACTTC. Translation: CASSYGFGQGIFGEQYF.

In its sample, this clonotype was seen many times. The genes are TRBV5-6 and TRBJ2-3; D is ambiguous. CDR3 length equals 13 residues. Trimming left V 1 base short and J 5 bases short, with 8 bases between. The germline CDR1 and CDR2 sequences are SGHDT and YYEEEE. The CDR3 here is CASSLKGLDTQYF. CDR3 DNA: TGTGCCAGCAGCTTGAAGGGCTTAGATACGCAGTATTTT.

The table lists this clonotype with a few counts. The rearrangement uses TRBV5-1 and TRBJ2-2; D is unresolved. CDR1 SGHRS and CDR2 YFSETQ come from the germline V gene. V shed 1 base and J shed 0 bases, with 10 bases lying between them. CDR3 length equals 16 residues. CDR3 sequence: CASSLQYSTNTGELFF. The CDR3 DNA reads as TGCGCCAGCAGCTTGCAGTACTCCACGAACACCGGGGAGCTGTTTTTT.

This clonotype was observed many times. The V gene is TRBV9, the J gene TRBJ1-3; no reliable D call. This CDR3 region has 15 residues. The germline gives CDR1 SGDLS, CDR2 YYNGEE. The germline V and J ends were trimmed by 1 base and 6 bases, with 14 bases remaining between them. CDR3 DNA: TGTGCCAGCAGCGTACGAGGGTTCCCTGAAAACACCATATATTTT. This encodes CASSVRGFPENTIYF.

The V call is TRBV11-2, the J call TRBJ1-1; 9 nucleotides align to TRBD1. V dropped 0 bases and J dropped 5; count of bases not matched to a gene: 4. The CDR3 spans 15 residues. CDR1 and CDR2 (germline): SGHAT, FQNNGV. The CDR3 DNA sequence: TGTGCCAGCAGCTTAGATCGGACAGGGGTAACTGAAGCTTTCTTT. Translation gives CASSLDRTGVTEAFF.

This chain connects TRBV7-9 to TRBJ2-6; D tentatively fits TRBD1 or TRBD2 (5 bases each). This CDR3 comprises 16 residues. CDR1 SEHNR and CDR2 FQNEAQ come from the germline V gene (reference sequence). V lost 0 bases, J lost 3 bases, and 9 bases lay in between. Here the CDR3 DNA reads TGTGCCAGCAGCTTAGCTCCAGGGAGTGGGGCCAACGTCCTGACTTTC. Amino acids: CASSLAPGSGANVLTF.

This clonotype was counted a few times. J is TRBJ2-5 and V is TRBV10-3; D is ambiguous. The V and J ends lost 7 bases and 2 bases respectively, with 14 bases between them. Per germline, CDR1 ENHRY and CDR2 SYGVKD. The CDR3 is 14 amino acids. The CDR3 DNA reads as TGTGCCATCACCGAAACGCGGCTGCAAGAGACCCAGTACTTC. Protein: CAITETRLQETQYF.

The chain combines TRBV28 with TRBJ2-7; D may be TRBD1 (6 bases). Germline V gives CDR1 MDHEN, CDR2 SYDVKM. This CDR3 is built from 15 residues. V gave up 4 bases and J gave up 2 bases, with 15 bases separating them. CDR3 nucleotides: TGTGCCAGCAGTTGGCAGTCCAGGGGAACCTACGAGCAGTACTTC. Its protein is CASSWQSRGTYEQYF.

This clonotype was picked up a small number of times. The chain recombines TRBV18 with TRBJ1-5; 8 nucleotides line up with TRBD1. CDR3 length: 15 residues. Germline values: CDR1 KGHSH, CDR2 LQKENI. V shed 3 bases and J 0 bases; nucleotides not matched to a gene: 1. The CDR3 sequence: CASSPTGDSNQPQHF. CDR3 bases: TGTGCCAGCTCACCGACAGGGGATAGCAATCAGCCCCAGCATTTT.

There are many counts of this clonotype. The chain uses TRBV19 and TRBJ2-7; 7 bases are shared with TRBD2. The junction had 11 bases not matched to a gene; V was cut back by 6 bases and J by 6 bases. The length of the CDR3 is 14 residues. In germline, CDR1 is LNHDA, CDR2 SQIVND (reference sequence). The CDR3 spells CASSLRDYVTEQYF. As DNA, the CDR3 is TGTGCCAGTAGCCTTCGGGACTATGTAACCGAGCAGTACTTC.

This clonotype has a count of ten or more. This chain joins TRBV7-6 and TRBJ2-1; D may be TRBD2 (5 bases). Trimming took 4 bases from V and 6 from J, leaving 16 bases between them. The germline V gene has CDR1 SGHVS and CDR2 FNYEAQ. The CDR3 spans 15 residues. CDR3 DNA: TGTGCCAGCAGCTGGCGGGCTAGCCAGGTCAATGAGCAGTTCTTC. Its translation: CASSWRASQVNEQFF.

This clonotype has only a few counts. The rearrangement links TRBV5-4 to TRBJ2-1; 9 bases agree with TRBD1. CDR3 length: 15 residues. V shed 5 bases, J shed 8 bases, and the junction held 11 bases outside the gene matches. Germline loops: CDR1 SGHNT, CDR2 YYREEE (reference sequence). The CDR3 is CASSRPGQGGDEQFF. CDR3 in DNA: TGTGCCAGCAGTAGACCGGGACAGGGAGGGGATGAGCAGTTCTTC.

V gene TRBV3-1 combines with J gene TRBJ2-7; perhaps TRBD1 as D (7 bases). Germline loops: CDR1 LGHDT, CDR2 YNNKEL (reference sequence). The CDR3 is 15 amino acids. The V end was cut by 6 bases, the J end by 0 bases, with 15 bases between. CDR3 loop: CASSGGTEASYEQYF. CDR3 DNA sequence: TGTGCCAGCAGTGGCGGGACAGAGGCCTCCTACGAGCAGTACTTC.

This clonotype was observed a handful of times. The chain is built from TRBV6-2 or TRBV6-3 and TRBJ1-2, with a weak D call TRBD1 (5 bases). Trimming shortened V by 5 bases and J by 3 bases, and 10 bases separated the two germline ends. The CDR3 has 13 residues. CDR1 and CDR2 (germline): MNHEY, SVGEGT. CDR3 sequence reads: CASSVTEHYGYTF. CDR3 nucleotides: TGTGCCAGCAGTGTGACAGAACACTATGGCTACACCTTC.

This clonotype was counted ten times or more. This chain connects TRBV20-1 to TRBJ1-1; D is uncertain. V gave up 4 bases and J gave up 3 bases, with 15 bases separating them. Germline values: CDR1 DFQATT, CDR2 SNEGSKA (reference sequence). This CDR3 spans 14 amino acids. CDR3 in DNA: TGCAGTGCTAACGGACTAAATAAGGACACTGAAGCTTTCTTT. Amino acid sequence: CSANGLNKDTEAFF.

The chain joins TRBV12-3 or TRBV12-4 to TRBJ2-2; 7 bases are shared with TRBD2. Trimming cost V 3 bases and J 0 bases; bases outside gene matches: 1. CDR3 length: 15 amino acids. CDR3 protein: CASSLGGPNTGELFF. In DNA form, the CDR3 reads TGTGCCAGCAGTTTGGGAGGGCCGAACACCGGGGAGCTGTTTTTT.

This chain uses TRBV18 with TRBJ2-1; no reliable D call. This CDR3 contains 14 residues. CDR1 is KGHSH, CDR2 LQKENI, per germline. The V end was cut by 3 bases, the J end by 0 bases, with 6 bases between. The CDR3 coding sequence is TGTGCCAGCTCACCTCCCAACTCCTACAATGAGCAGTTCTTC. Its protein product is CASSPPNSYNEQFF. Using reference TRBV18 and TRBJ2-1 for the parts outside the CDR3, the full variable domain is NAGVMQNPRHLVRRRGQEARLRCSPMKGHSHVYWYRQLPEEGLKFMVYLQKENIIDESGMPKERFSAEFPKEGPSILRIQQVVRGDSAAYFCASSPPNSYNEQFFGPGTRLTVL.

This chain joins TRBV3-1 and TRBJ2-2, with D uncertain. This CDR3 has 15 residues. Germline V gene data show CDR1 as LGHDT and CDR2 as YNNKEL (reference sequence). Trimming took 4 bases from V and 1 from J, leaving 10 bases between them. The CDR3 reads CASSLRGKNTGELFF. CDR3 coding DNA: TGTGCCAGCAGCCTGCGAGGCAAGAACACCGGGGAGCTGTTTTTT.

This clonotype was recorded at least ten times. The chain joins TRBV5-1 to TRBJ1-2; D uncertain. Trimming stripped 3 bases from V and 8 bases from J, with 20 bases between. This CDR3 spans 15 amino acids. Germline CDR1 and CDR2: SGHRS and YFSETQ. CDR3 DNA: TGCGCCAGCAGCTCCTCTTTGGACTCTCTCAGAGGCTACACCTTC. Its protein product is CASSSSLDSLRGYTF.

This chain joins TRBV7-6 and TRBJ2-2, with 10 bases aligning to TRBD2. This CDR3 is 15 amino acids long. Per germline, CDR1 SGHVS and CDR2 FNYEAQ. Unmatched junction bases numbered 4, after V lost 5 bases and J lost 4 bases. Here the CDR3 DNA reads TGTGCCAGCAGCCGTAGCGGGGGGCTCACCGGGGAGCTGTTTTTT. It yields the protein CASSRSGGLTGELFF.

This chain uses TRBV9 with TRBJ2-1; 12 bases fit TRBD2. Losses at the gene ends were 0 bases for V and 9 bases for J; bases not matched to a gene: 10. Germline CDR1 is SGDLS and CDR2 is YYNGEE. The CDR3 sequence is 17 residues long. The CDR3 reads CASSVANLAGGPGEQFF. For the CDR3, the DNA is TGTGCCAGCAGCGTAGCTAACCTAGCGGGGGGGCCTGGTGAGCAGTTCTTC.